A single sample gave rise to the 13 T cell receptor beta chains below, sequenced in a study of blood T cells in healthy people across ages. A second roughly 7 to 11 cycle PCR used barcoded and J-beta primers. TCRdb redid the calling of the 5' RACE reads with MiXCR, one entry per CDR3 protein. The sample has about 1,500,000 distinct CDR3 sequences, around 42% seen once. Sequenced sample: blood. The origin of the receptors is a woman younger than 35 in good health.

This chain connects TRBV19 to TRBJ2-7; D not resolved. The CDR3 contains 13 residues. CDR1 and CDR2 from the germline V gene are LNHDA and SQIVND (reference sequence). V was shortened by 3 bases and J by 5 bases, with 11 bases between the two germline ends. CDR3 amino acids: CASSMAGLDEQYF. DNA for the CDR3: TGTGCCAGTAGTATGGCTGGGCTCGACGAGCAGTACTTC.

The table lists this clonotype with a few counts. This chain joins TRBV27 and TRBJ1-2; the D gene is possibly TRBD1 (6 bases). The CDR3 covers 15 residues. Germline-derived CDR1 and CDR2 are MNHEY and SMNVEV (reference sequence). V dropped 2 bases and J dropped 3 bases, with 13 bases sitting between them. This chain's CDR3 is CASSLVAGDHYGYTF. The CDR3 DNA reads TGTGCCAGCAGTTTAGTGGCAGGGGACCACTATGGCTACACCTTC.

This clonotype was counted between two and nine times. The chain links TRBV25-1 to TRBJ2-3; D perhaps matches TRBD2 (7 bases). Trimming removed 1 base at V and 1 base at J, with 21 bases between. Per germline, CDR1 MGHDK and CDR2 SYGVNS. CDR3 length: 19 residues. This CDR3 is CASSEFPLTQGGGTDTQYF. The CDR3, as DNA: TGTGCCAGCAGTGAATTCCCGCTAACACAGGGAGGGGGCACAGATACGCAGTATTTT.

The chain combines TRBV6-5 with TRBJ2-1; either TRBD1 or TRBD2 may supply D (5 bases each). Trimming removed 2 bases from V and 1 base from J, with 15 bases in between. The CDR3 contains 17 residues. CDR1 is MNHEY and CDR2 is SVGAGI in the germline V gene. The CDR3 region has the DNA TGTGCCAGCAGTTACACCCGGGGCGATTTTTCCTACAATGAGCAGTTCTTC. Translated, it gives CASSYTRGDFSYNEQFF.

This clonotype was counted once. This chain joins TRBV7-2 and TRBJ2-5, with TRBD2 matching 9 bases. The J call may not be correct, given that the DNA end is closer to TRBJ2-1. Germline V gene data show CDR1 as SGHTA and CDR2 as FQGNSA. CDR3 size: 17 residues. CDR3 residues: CASSLTRLAGNQETQFF. Written as DNA, the CDR3 is TGTGCCAGCAGCTTAACCCGGCTAGCGGGAAACCAAGAGACCCAGTTCTTC.

Here the CDR3 reads CASSLQGDGETQYF. The DNA of the CDR3 is TGTGCCAGCAGCCTGCAGGGCGATGGGGAGACCCAGTACTTC. The chain has TRBV5-6 and TRBJ2-5; tentative D call: TRBD1 (5 bases). Germline-derived CDR1 and CDR2 are SGHDT and YYEEEE. The ends were cut back, 4 bases at V and 5 bases at J, with 15 bases in the middle. CDR3 length: 14 amino acids.

This clonotype was observed a handful of times. The chain uses TRBV27 and TRBJ2-1; 8 nucleotides agree with TRBD2. V was clipped by 7 bases and J by 8 bases; unmatched bases: 16. Germline V gene lookup returns CDR1 MNHEY and CDR2 SMNVEV (reference sequence). The CDR3 runs 16 residues. CDR3 in amino acids: CASTMMAGGGRDEQFF. DNA for the CDR3: TGTGCCAGCACCATGATGGCGGGGGGAGGTAGAGATGAGCAGTTCTTC.

This clonotype was found a few times. The chain employs TRBV27 and TRBJ1-2; no reliable D call. Trimming took 3 bases from V and 7 from J, leaving 15 bases between them. This CDR3 is built from 14 residues. Per germline, CDR1 MNHEY and CDR2 SMNVEV (reference sequence). CDR3 DNA: TGTGCCAGCAGTTTCCACGTAGCTACGGGTGGCTACACCTTC. This encodes CASSFHVATGGYTF.

This clonotype has only a few counts. The chain carries TRBV20-1 and TRBJ2-3; D unresolved. With 8 bases removed from V and 4 bases from J, the gap between germline ends came to 22 bases. Per germline, CDR1 DFQATT and CDR2 SNEGSKA (reference sequence). The CDR3 has 15 residues. The CDR3, as DNA: TGCAGTTCTCACGGGTCCGGTAAGGTTGCAGATACGCAGTATTTT. This encodes CSSHGSGKVADTQYF.

The chain links TRBV5-1 to TRBJ1-1; 8 bases are shared with TRBD1. From germline, CDR1 is SGHRS and CDR2 YFSETQ. V lost 5 bases to trimming and J lost 4 bases; unmatched junction nucleotides: 16. The length of the CDR3 is 17 residues. The DNA of the CDR3 is TGCGCCAGCAGGCCCCGGGACAGGTCTCTTCGGGGCACTGAAGCTTTCTTT. Amino acid sequence: CASRPRDRSLRGTEAFF.

The rearrangement joins TRBV9 to TRBJ1-3; a weak D match, TRBD1 (5 bases). CDR3 length: 16 residues. The germline V and J ends were trimmed by 4 bases and 0 bases, with 14 bases remaining between them. Germline values: CDR1 SGDLS, CDR2 YYNGEE. The CDR3 region has the DNA TGTGCCAGCAGCACGGGACTCTCGAGCTCTGGAAACACCATATATTTT. Its protein product is CASSTGLSSSGNTIYF.

This clonotype has just one count. A clone one base away is much larger, so this may be a read error. The chain combines TRBV4-3 with TRBJ2-5; 8 bases map to TRBD1. Germline CDR1 LGHNA, CDR2 YSLEER. The CDR3 runs to 19 residues. The CDR3 DNA sequence: TGCGCCGGCAGCCACTCCTCCTCTCGGCAGGGGGCACCGTCAGAGACCCAGTACTTC. Amino acids: CAGSHSSSRQGAPSETQYF.

This chain links TRBV5-5 with TRBJ2-1; 8 nucleotides line up with TRBD2. J lost 7 bases, V lost 4 bases, and 13 bases had no gene match. The CDR3 totals 16 residues. Per the germline V gene, CDR1 is SGHKS and CDR2 is YYEKEE (reference sequence). The CDR3 loop is CASSPLAVGLLNEQFF. The CDR3 DNA follows: TGTGCCAGCAGCCCACTAGCGGTAGGACTTCTTAATGAGCAGTTCTTC.